This T cell receptor (beta chain) was obtained from a study of identical twins. Study outcomes and limitations: Cord blood beta clonotypes that were abundant carried fewer insertions, and memory repertoires showed no such trend. Twin pairs had excess sharing that was weaker in beta out-of-frame sequences.

In regard to this clonotype: Its antigen is undetermined.

Each CDR3 protein is one row after TCRdb ran MiXCR on the 5' RACE reads. The sample records roughly 1,500,000 distinct CDR3 sequences, around 29% being singletons. CDR1 LGHDT and CDR2 YNNKEL come from the germline V gene (reference sequence). CDR3 length: 14 residues. Trimming removed 1 base at V and 13 bases at J, with 17 bases between. Sequenced: cord blood. This chain links TRBV3-1 with TRBJ2-4, with D unresolved. The origin of this receptor is a newborn girl in good health. The CDR3 sequence: CASSQVPGFNEQYF. The CDR3 coding sequence is TGTGCCAGCAGCCAAGTTCCCGGATTCAATGAGCAGTACTTC.